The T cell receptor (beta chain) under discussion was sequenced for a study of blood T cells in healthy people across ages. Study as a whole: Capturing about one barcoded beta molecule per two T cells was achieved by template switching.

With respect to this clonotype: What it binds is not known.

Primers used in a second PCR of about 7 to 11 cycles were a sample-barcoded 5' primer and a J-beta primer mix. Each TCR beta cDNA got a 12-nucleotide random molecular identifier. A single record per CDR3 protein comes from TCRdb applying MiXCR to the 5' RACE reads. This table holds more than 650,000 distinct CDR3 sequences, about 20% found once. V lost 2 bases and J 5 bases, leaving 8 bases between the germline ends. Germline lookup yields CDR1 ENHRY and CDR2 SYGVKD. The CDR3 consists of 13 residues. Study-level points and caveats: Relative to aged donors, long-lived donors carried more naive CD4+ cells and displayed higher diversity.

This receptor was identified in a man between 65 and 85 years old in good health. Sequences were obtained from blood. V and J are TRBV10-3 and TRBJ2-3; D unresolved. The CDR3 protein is CAISEHKGDTQYF. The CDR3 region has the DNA TGTGCCATCAGTGAGCACAAGGGAGATACGCAGTATTTT.